This TCR beta chain was recovered during a study of shared clonotypes between healthy human individuals. Study-wide results and limits: Naive CD4 clonotypes overlapped across a few donors at about 5.2%. Clonotype sharing among the donors was expected to vary with sequencing depth. Non-shared clonotypes displayed generation probabilities falling below those of clonotypes present in all four donors.

Positive CCR7 selection of CD45RO-negative cells yielded the naive CD8 cells, and terminally differentiated effector memory CD45RA+ cells were excluded. Over several immunoSEQ plates, each subset's genomic DNA was distributed in even portions. Produced via immunoSEQ multiplex PCR; TCRdb's table is partial and in-frame only. The sample yields about 590,000 clones, 95% to 96% seen once. In regard to this clone: The antigen is unknown.

The TCR sequence derives from a woman aged 25 to 39 in good health. The sample comprised naive CD8+ T cells sorted from blood.

The CDR3 region is CASQEGAEDTQYF. The CDR3, as DNA: TGCGCCAGCCAAGAGGGGGCAGAGGATACGCAGTATTTT. V is TRBV10-2 and J is TRBJ2-3; TRBD1 matches 7 bases. The CDR3 runs to 13 residues. Per the germline V gene, CDR1 is WSHSY and CDR2 is SAAADI. The ends lost 8 bases at V and 6 bases at J; junction bases unmatched: 8.